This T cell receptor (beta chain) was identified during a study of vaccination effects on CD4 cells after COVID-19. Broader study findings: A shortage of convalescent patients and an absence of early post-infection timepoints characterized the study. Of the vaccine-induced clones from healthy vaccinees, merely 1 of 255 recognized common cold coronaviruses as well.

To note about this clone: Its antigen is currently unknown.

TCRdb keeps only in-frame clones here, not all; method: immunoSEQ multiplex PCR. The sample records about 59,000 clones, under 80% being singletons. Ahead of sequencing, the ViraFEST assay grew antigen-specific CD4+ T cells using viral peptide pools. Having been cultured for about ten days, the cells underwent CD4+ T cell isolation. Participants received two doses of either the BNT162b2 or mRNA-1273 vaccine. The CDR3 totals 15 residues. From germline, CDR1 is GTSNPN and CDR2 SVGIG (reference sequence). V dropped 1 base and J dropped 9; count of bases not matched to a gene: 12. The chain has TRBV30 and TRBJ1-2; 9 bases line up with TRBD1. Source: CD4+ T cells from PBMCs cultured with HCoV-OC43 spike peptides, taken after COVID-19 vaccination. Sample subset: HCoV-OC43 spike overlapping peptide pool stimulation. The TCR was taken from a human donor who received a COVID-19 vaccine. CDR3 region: CAWSAPGQGLDRYTF. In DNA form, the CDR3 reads TGTGCCTGGAGTGCGCCGGGACAGGGCTTAGATCGCTACACCTTC.